This TCR beta chain was captured by sequencing in a study of beta chain features in type 1 diabetes (dated by TCRdb to the late 2010s). Describing the broader study: Mean age, gender distribution, total cell number and subset yield were not different between patients and healthy donors. Regulatory and stem cell-like memory subsets were isolated from only 8 patients and about eight healthy donors, whereas naive and central memory subsets came from all 28 donors. In the study, TCRB repertoires of sorted circulating CD4+ T cell subsets from recently diagnosed type 1 diabetes patients were compared with those of matched healthy donors. A total of just under 110,000,000 sorted cells were examined across all samples, and RNA yield correlated strongly with the number of cells per subset. What the study reported, not specific to this receptor: HLA sub-analyses involved small numbers of individuals, so any influence of HLA type on TCRB rearrangement remained unresolved. Because cDNA was sequenced instead of genomic DNA, highly expressing activated cells could be over-represented, though the groups showed no difference in activation or CD3 levels. Shorter templates might have been favored by PCR, but patient and control samples were amplified and corrected together, so both groups would have been affected equally by any skew. A moderate but significant shortening of TCRB CDR3 length was observed in type 1 diabetes patients in all four CD4+ subsets. Fewer insertions and more nucleotide deletions at VDJ recombination sites were observed in patients with type 1 diabetes, implying thymic rearrangement abnormalities. Naive, central memory and regulatory TCRB repertoires appeared to be more alike among patients than among healthy donors.

The High Capacity cDNA Reverse Transcription Kit was used to reverse transcribe all of the isolated RNA, meaning that expressed TCRB transcripts were what got sequenced. Deep immunoSEQ sequencing was applied to naive, central memory and regulatory T cell samples, giving an average of about 3.4 million total reads per sample. After sorted cells were lysed in RLT buffer, RNA was extracted with DNase-treated RNeasy Micro or Mini kits, with the choice depending on cell number. Each cell subset was processed separately to prevent cross-contamination, with patient and healthy donor samples processed together. TCRB sequences were amplified from cDNA with the immunoSEQ multiplex PCR, producing 87-bp fragments spanning the CDR3 region. The amplicons were sequenced using the Illumina HiSeq platform. The study's processing was this. PCR bias was corrected computationally using synthetic template baselines, and reads within Hamming distance 2 were collapsed, with unmergeable singletons discarded. Reads were aligned against IMGT to assign V, D and J genes, CDR3 length and insertions or deletions at six rearrangement sites. Clonotype counts were normalized to sorted cell number within each subset before computing true diversity and Gini coefficients with the tcR R package. Repertoire sharing was quantified using the overlap coefficient calculated on TCRB nucleotide sequences. Out-of-frame TCRB sequences from naive cells were analyzed as a proxy for the pre-selection repertoire. TCRdb holds this immuneACCESS table with in-frame rearrangements only. Some clones are missing; in checked studies, unresolved V genes explain under half, and the rest has no known cause. Clonal size and the V and J genes are those of that table, whereas D and trimming came from the DNA. The sample table shows 680,000 or so clones, and under 15% are seen once. The ten largest account for 0.022% of the sample.

About this clone itself: The antigen it recognizes is unknown. Within one base of it there is no much larger clone, and no base qualities were kept.

From the germline V gene, CDR1 is SGDLS and CDR2 is YYNGEE. V is reduced by 3 bases and J by 3 bases, leaving a spacing of 11 bases between them. The CDR3, cysteine through phenylalanine, is 14 amino acids long. Only the CDR3 DNA stays, 42 bases, in frame from base 1. From each donor, a single peripheral blood sample of approximately 0.11 L on average was drawn into heparinised tubes. A BD FACSAria II and a panel including CD45RO, CCR7, CD25, CD127, CD95 and CD27 were used to sort naive, central memory, regulatory and stem cell-like memory CD4+ T cells. Every sorted population had a purity above 98%. PBMCs were separated immediately by Lymphoprep density gradient centrifugation and were stained directly, without being cultured. So that batch effects would be minimized, each experiment stained and sorted samples in pairs, pairing one healthy donor with one patient.

The chain couples TRBV9 to TRBJ2-3; D gene: possibly TRBD1, on 6 matching bases. Sequenced: naive CD4+ T cells from blood. Per the publication, the cell subset or site label means: true naive CD4+ T cells. This receptor was obtained from a man younger than 35 with type 1 diabetes. The DNA sequence is as follows: TGTGCCAGCAGCGGCCGCAGGGGTACAGATACGCAGTATTTT. Its translation reads: CASSGRRGTDTQYF.